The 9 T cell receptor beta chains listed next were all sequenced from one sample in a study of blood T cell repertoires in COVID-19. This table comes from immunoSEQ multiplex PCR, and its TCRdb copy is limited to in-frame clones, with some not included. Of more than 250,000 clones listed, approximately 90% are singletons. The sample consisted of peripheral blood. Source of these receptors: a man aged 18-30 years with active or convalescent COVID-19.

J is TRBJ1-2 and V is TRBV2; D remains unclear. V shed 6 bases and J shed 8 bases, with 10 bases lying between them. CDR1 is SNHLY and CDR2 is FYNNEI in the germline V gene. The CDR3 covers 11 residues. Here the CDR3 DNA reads TGTGCCAGCAGGGCCCCCGGGGGCTACACCTTC. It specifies CASRAPGGYTF.

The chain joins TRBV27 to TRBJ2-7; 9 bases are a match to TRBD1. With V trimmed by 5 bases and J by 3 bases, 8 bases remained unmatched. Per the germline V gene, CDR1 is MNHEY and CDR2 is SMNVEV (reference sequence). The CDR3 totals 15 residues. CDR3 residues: CASSAGTGYYYEQYF. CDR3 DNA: TGTGCCAGCAGTGCTGGGACAGGGTATTACTACGAGCAGTACTTC.

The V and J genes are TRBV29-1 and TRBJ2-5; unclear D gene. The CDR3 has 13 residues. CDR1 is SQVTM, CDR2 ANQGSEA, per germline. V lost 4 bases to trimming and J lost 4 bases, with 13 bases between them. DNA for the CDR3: TGCAGCGTTGTAACAGTAAGTGGAGAGACCCAGTACTTC. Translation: CSVVTVSGETQYF.

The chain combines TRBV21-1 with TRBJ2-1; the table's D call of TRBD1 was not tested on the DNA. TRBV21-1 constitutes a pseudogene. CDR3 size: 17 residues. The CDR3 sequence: CASSKEEQGMSYNEQFF. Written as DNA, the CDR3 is TGTGCCAGCAGCAAAGAGGAGCAGGGGATGTCCTACAATGAGCAGTTCTTC.

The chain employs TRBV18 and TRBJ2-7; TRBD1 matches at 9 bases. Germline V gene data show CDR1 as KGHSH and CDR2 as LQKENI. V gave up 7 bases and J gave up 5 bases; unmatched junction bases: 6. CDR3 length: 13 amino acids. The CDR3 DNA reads TGTGCCAGCTTCCCGGGACAGGGAGACGAGCAGTACTTC. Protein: CASFPGQGDEQYF. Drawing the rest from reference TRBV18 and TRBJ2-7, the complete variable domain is NAGVMQNPRHLVRRRGQEARLRCSPMKGHSHVYWYRQLPEEGLKFMVYLQKENIIDESGMPKERFSAEFPKEGPSILRIQQVVRGDSAAYFCASFPGQGDEQYFGPGTRLTVT.

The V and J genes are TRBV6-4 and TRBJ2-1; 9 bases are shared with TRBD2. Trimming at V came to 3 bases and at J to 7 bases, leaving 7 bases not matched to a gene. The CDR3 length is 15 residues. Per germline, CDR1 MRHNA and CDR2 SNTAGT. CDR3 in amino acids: CASSELGLARNEQFF. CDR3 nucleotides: TGTGCCAGCAGTGAACTGGGACTAGCAAGGAATGAGCAGTTCTTC.

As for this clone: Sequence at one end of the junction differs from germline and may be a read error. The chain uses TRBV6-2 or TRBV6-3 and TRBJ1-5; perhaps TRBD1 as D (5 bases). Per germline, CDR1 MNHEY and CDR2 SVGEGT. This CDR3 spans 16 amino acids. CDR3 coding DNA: TGTGCCAGCAGTAACTCACTCCGGGACTACAATCAGCCCCAGCATTTT. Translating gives CASSNSLRDYNQPQHF.

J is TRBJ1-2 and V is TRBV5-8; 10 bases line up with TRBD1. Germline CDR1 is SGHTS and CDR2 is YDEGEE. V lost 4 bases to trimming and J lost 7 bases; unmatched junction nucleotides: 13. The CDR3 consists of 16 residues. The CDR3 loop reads CASSLRADRGDVGYTF. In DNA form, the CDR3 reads TGTGCCAGCAGCCTTCGGGCGGACAGGGGGGATGTTGGCTACACCTTC.

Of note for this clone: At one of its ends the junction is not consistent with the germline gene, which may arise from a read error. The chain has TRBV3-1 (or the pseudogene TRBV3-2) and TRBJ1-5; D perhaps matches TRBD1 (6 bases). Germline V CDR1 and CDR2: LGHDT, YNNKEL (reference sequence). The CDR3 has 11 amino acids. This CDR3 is CASSQEDTGPF. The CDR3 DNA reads TGTGCCAGCAGCCAAGAAGATACAGGGCCTTTT.